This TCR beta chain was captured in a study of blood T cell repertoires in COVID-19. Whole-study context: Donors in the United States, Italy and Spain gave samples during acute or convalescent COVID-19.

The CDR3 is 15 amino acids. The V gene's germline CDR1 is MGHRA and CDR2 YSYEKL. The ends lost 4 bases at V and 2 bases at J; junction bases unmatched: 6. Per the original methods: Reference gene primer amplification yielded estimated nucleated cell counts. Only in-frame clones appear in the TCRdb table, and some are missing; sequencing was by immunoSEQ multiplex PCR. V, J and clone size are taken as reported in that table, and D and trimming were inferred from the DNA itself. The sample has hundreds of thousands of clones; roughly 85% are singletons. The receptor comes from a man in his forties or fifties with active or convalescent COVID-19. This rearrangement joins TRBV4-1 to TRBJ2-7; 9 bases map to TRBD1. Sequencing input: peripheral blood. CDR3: CASSLGGTGTYEQYF. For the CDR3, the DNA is TGCGCCAGCAGCCTTGGCGGGACAGGGACCTACGAGCAGTACTTC.